The subject of this entry is one TCR beta chain. Its target is unknown. This sample was taken from a study of metastatic and nonmetastatic thyroid tumors. Study background: Repertoires of blood and of tissue (tumor or nodule) from malignant and benign thyroid patients were compared.

Thyroid surgery was preceded by no treatment in any patient. Germline-derived CDR1 and CDR2 are SEHNR and FQNEAQ (reference sequence). The V end was cut by 3 bases, the J end by 1 base, with 10 bases between. The CDR3 length is 14 residues. Overall study findings and caveats: Reportedly, malignant thyroid tumors had significantly higher TCR beta diversity than benign nodules, in blood and tumor.

Authors' processing steps: Clinicopathological groups differed in CDR3, with these differences serving to build a distant-metastasis classifier for papillary thyroid cancer. Via MiXCR, TCRdb re-called the PCR reads. TCRdb's processing, not the study's, gives the V and J calls here. This sample has roughly 12,000 clones, with 32% found just once. This TCR was recovered from a female donor with papillary thyroid cancer or a benign thyroid nodule (not recorded which). Some clones in this sample may be carry-over from other donors' samples. The material sequenced was tumor tissue. V gene TRBV7-9 combines with J gene TRBJ2-7; maybe TRBD1 (5 bases). In nucleotides, the CDR3 is TGTGCCAGCAGCTTTGGACAAACATCCTACGAGCAGTACTTC. Translating it yields CASSFGQTSYEQYF. The complete variable domain, with remaining parts taken from reference TRBV7-9 and TRBJ2-7, reads DTGVSQNPRHKITKRGQNVTFRCDPISEHNRLYWYRQTLGQGPEFLTYFQNEAQLEKSRLLSDRFSAERPKGSFSTLEIQRTEQGDSAMYLCASSFGQTSYEQYFGPGTRLTVT.